The source of this T cell receptor (beta chain) is a study of blood T cell repertoires in COVID-19 (dated by TCRdb to 2018 to 2021). About the full investigation: Samples covering the acute and convalescent phases of COVID-19 were provided by collaborators in the United States, Italy and Spain. The sample metadata nearly always contained a de-identified subject ID, COVID-19 status, age in years and sex. Where HLA class I and class II types were available, the types were taken from metadata supplied by the sample provider, not from assay-based typing. The repertoires were released in a freely available public database meant as a resource for research on the immune response to SARS-CoV-2. Samples were obtained from the ongoing ImmuneRACE study (first 160 participants) and from over a thousand subjects provided by 6 global collaborators. The prospective study material was composed of cDNA or gDNA derived from T cells, B-cell-depleted T cells, or PBMCs. Deeply sampled blood TCRbeta repertoires from subjects exposed to, actively infected with, or recovered from COVID-19 were included in the dataset. General findings and caveats noted by the study authors: The quantity of clinical and demographic metadata differed by source and by participant and was supplied without curation.

Reading the germline V gene gives CDR1 SQVTM and CDR2 ANQGSEA. The CDR3 goes from the cysteine to the phenylalanine over 13 residues. Here the CDR3 DNA is all that survives: 39 bases in frame from base 1. Between the V and J ends, shortened by 6 bases and 5 bases respectively, the junction contains 16 bases. TCRbeta CDR3 regions were amplified from genomic DNA by means of the immunoSEQ Assay, a bias-controlled multiplex PCR. In the paper's pipeline: Within the assay, amplification of reference gene primers was used to estimate how many nucleated cells each sample contained. To quantify the absolute abundance of each unique TCRbeta CDR3 rearrangement, sequence reads were collapsed and filtered. For each sample, productive Simpson clonality was calculated by taking the square root of Simpson's diversity index across productive rearrangements. TCRdb's version of the immuneACCESS table is confined to in-frame rearrangements and falls short of the full clone set. An unresolved V gene accounts for under half of the shortfall where checked; the remainder is of unknown origin. The DNA was the basis for D and trimming; V, J and clone size are from that table. The sample data list fewer than 100,000 clones, and about 76% of these were observed just once. The ten largest clones capture 24% of the sample.

Whole blood was collected in K2EDTA tubes by collaborating institutions according to the institutions' own protocols. Collaborator samples were shipped for TCRbeta analysis as frozen whole blood, isolated PBMCs, or DNA extracted from either sample type. This clone has a single count. Which antigen it targets is not known. Base qualities are missing; no much larger clone stands one base away. The sequence joins TRBV29-1 to TRBJ2-5; the D gene is not confidently resolved. The receptor was derived from a human donor in a cohort sampled during active COVID-19. Material for sequencing was peripheral blood. For the CDR3, the sequence is CSVTTELRETQYF. The DNA sequence follows: TGCAGCGTGACGACCGAATTGAGGGAGACCCAGTACTTC.